Below, 8 T cell receptor beta chains from the same sample are listed, as sequenced in a study of cytomegalovirus exposure and HLA in healthy donors. The PCR had 60 Vbeta and 13 Jbeta primers. The data were produced by immunoSEQ multiplex PCR, yet TCRdb's version contains in-frame clones alone and is incomplete. The sample includes 150,000 to 200,000 clones, nearly 70% of them seen just once. Sequenced: PBMCs. The receptors were gathered from a man aged 25 to 40 in good health and CMV-seropositive.

V gene TRBV11-3 combines with J gene TRBJ2-5, with D possibly TRBD2 on 6 matching bases. This CDR3 is built from 18 residues. Per germline, CDR1 SGHNT and CDR2 YENEEA. The V gene lost 1 base and the J gene lost 0 bases, with 18 bases spanning the gap. The DNA of the CDR3 is TGTGCCAGCAGCTTAGGAGGACTACCAAAAAACTACCAAGAGACCCAGTACTTC. Amino acid sequence: CASSLGGLPKNYQETQYF.

V is TRBV28 and J is TRBJ1-4; TRBD1 matches 7 bases. Germline values: CDR1 MDHEN, CDR2 SYDVKM. V lost 6 bases, J lost 8 bases, and 6 bases stayed unmatched. This CDR3 spans 13 amino acids. The CDR3 region has the DNA TGTGCCAGCAGGCCAAGGGGGCCCGAAAAACTGTTTTTT. Protein: CASRPRGPEKLFF.

This clone was observed a handful of times. V and J are TRBV9 and TRBJ1-2, with a weak D call TRBD1 (6 bases). Trimming took 6 bases from V and 4 from J, leaving 16 bases between them. Germline CDR1 is SGDLS and CDR2 is YYNGEE. This CDR3 has 14 residues. CDR3 in amino acids: CASTQDSGVYGYTF. CDR3 bases: TGTGCCAGCACCCAGGACAGTGGGGTCTATGGCTACACCTTC.

This clone was counted only a few times. This chain joins TRBV5-1 and TRBJ2-1, with 8 nucleotides matching TRBD1. Germline loops: CDR1 SGHRS, CDR2 YFSETQ. J gave up 8 bases and V 4 bases, and 8 bases lay outside the gene matches. The length of the CDR3 is 14 residues. The CDR3 here is CASSTGQGSDEQFF. CDR3 in DNA: TGCGCCAGCAGCACCGGACAGGGCAGCGATGAGCAGTTCTTC.

This clone was recorded a few times. The V gene is TRBV19, the J gene TRBJ2-7, with 9 bases lining up with TRBD2. Germline CDR1 is LNHDA and CDR2 is SQIVND (reference sequence). This CDR3 contains 13 residues. Trimming took 7 bases from V and 5 from J; bases not matched to a gene: 6. CDR3 loop: CASNYAGGDEQYF. The DNA for the CDR3 is TGTGCCAGTAACTATGCGGGGGGGGACGAGCAGTACTTC.

This clone has just a few counts. The CDR3 loop reads CASSSPGGPNEKLFF. CDR3 coding DNA: TGTGCCAGCAGCTCGCCGGGGGGGCCGAATGAAAAACTGTTTTTT. The chain uses TRBV7-8 and TRBJ1-4, with D perhaps TRBD1 (6 bases). CDR3 length: 15 amino acids. The germline V gene has CDR1 SGHVS and CDR2 FQNEAQ. The V gene lost 4 bases and the J gene lost 5 bases, with 14 bases spanning the gap.

The V call is TRBV9, the J call TRBJ2-7; tentative D call: TRBD2 (6 bases). The germline V gene encodes CDR1 SGDLS and CDR2 YYNGEE. The CDR3 spans 16 residues. Between the trimmed V and J ends, which lost 4 bases and 0 bases, there was a span of 17 bases. This CDR3 reads CASSPSLLADSYEQYF. The CDR3 coding sequence is TGTGCCAGCAGCCCGAGTTTATTAGCGGACTCCTACGAGCAGTACTTC.

The genes are TRBV5-1 and TRBJ1-1; 7 bases are shared with TRBD1. The junction had 6 bases not matched to a gene; V was cut back by 3 bases and J by 1 base. Germline lookup yields CDR1 SGHRS and CDR2 YFSETQ. This CDR3 is 15 amino acids long. As DNA, the CDR3 is TGCGCCAGCAGCTCTAGACAGGGATCGAACACTGAAGCTTTCTTT. As protein: CASSSRQGSNTEAFF. The full variable domain, its missing parts supplied by reference TRBV5-1 and TRBJ1-1, is KAGVTQTPRYLIKTRGQQVTLSCSPISGHRSVSWYQQTPGQGLQFLFEYFSETQRNKGNFPGRFSGRQFSNSRSEMNVSTLELGDSALYLCASSSRQGSNTEAFFGQGTRLTVV.